This T cell receptor (beta chain) was retrieved from a study of OX40 agonist ivuxolimab in advanced cancers. CDR1 and CDR2 (germline): LGHNT, FRNRAP. The V gene lost 5 bases and the J gene lost 6 bases, with 17 bases spanning the gap. The length of the CDR3 is 14 residues. The method was immunoSEQ multiplex PCR; TCRdb's version includes in-frame clones alone and lacks a portion of them. Of roughly 20,000 clones in the sample, roughly 78% were seen once. The receptor's source is an adult with an advanced solid tumor such as melanoma, head and neck, liver or kidney cancer. Source: CD4+ or CD8+ T cells sorted from blood, taken in a trial of the OX40 agonist ivuxolimab. The chain employs TRBV12-5 and TRBJ2-7, with D perhaps TRBD1 or TRBD2 (7 bases each). The CDR3 nucleotides read TGTGCTAGTGGTCCCCAGGGAGGGGGCGGCGAGCAGTACTTC. This translates into CASGPQGGGGEQYF.